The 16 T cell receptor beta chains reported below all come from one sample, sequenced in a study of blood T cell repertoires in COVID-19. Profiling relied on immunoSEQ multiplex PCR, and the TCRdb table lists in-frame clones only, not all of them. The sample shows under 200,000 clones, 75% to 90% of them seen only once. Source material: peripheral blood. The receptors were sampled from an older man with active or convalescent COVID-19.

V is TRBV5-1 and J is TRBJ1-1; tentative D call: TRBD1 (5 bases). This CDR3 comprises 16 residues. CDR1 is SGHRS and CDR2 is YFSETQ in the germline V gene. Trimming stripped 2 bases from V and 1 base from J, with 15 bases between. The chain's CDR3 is CASSFSRPGQNTEAFF. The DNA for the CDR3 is TGCGCCAGCAGCTTTTCCCGACCAGGGCAGAACACTGAAGCTTTCTTT.

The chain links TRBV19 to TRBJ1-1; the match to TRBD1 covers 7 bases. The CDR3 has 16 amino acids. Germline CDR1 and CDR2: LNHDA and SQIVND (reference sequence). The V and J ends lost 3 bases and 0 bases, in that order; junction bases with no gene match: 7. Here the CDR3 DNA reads TGTGCCAGTAGTATTCCACAGGACAGGCTGAACACTGAAGCTTTCTTT. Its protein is CASSIPQDRLNTEAFF. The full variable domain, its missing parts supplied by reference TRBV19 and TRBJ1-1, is DGGITQSPKYLFRKEGQNVTLSCEQNLNHDAMYWYRQDPGQGLRLIYYSQIVNDFQKGDIAEGYSVSREKKESFPLTVTSAQKNPTAFYLCASSIPQDRLNTEAFFGQGTRLTVV.

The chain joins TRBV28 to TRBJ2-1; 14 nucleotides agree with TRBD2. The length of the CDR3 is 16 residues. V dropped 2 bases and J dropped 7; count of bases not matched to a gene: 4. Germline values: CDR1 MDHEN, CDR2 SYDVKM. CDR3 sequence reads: CASSLEGLAGENEQFF. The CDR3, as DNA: TGTGCCAGCAGTTTAGAGGGACTAGCGGGGGAGAATGAGCAGTTCTTC.

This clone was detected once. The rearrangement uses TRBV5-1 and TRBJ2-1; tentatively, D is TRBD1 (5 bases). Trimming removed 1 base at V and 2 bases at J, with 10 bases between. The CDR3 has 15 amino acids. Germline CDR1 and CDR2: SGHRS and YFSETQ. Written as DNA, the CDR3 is TGCGCCAGCAGCTTGAAGGGGCCCACCTACAATGAGCAGTTCTTC. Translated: CASSLKGPTYNEQFF.

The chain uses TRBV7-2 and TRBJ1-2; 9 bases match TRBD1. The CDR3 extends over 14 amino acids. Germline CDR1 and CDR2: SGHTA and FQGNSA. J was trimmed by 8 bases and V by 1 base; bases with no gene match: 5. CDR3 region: CASSLGGQGQGYTF. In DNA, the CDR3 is TGTGCCAGCAGCTTAGGGGGACAGGGTCAGGGCTACACCTTC.

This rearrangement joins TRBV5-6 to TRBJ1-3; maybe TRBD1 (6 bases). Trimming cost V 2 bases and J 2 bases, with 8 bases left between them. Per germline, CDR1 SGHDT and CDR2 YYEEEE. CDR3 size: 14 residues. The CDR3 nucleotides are TGTGCCAGCAGCTTTGACAGGACTGGAAACACCATATATTTT. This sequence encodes CASSFDRTGNTIYF. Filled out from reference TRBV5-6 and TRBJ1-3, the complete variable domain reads DAGVTQSPTHLIKTRGQQVTLRCSPKSGHDTVSWYQQALGQGPQFIFQYYEEEERQRGNFPDRFSGHQFPNYSSELNVNALLLGDSALYLCASSFDRTGNTIYFGEGSWLTVV.

The CDR3: CASSSAAGLLSEQYF. The CDR3 coding sequence is TGTGCCAGCAGCTCCGCAGCGGGACTCTTGAGCGAGCAGTACTTC. The chain joins TRBV7-8 to TRBJ2-7, with 7 bases that match TRBD2. V shed 4 bases, J shed 6 bases, and the junction held 12 bases outside the gene matches. The CDR3 is made up of 15 amino acids. Germline V gene lookup returns CDR1 SGHVS and CDR2 FQNEAQ.

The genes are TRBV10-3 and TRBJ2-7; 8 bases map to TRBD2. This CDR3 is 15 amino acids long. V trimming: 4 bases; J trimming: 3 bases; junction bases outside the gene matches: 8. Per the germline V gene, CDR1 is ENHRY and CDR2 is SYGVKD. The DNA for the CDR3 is TGTGCCATCAGTGTTGGGGCGGGGGGTAACTACGAGCAGTACTTC. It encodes CAISVGAGGNYEQYF.

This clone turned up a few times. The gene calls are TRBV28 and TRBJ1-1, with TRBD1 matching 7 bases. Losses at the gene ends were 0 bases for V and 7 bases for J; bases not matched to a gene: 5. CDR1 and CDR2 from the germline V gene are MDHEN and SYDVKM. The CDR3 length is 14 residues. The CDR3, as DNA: TGTGCCAGCAGTTTATGGAAGGGGGCAGTTGAAGCTTTCTTT. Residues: CASSLWKGAVEAFF.

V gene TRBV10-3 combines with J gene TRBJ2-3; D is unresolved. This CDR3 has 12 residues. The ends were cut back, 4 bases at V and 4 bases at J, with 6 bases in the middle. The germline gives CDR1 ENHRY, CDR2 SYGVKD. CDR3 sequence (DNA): TGTGCCATCAGTGCCCAGTCAGATACGCAGTATTTT. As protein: CAISAQSDTQYF.

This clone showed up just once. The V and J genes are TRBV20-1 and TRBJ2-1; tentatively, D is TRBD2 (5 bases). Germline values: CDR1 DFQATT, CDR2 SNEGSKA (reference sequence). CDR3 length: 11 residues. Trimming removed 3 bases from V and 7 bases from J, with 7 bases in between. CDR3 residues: CSASRGNEQFF. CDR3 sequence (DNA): TGCAGTGCTAGCCGGGGTAATGAGCAGTTCTTC.

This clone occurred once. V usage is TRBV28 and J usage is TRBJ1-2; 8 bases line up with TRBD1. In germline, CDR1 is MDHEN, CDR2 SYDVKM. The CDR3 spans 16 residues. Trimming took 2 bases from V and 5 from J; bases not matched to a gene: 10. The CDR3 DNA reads TGTGCCAGCAGTTTAGGGCAGGGGGCGAGCAAATATGGCTACACCTTC. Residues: CASSLGQGASKYGYTF.

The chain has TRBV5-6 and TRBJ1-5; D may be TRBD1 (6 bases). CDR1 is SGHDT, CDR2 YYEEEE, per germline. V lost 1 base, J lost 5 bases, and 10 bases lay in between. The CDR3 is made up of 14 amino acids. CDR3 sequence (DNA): TGTGCCAGCAGCTTGCAGGGGACCCATCAGCCCCAGCATTTT. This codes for CASSLQGTHQPQHF.

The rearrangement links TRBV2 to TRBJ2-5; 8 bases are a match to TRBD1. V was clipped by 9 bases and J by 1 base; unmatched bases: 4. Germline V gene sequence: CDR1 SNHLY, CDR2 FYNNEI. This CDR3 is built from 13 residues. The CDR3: CASGQGLQETQYF. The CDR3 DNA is TGTGCCAGTGGACAGGGCCTCCAAGAGACCCAGTACTTC.

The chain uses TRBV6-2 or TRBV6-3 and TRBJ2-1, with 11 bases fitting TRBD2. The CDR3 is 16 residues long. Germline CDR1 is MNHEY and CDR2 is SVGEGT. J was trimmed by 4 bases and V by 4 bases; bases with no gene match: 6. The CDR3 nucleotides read TGTGCCAGCAGTTTCATTAGCGGGGGGGGATACAATGAGCAGTTCTTC. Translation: CASSFISGGGYNEQFF.

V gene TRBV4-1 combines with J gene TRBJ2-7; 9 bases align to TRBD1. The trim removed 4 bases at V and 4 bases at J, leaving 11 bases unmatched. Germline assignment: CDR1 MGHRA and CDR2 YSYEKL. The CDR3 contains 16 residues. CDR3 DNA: TGCGCCAGCAGCCCAGGACAGGGGAGACCATCTTACGAGCAGTACTTC. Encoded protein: CASSPGQGRPSYEQYF.